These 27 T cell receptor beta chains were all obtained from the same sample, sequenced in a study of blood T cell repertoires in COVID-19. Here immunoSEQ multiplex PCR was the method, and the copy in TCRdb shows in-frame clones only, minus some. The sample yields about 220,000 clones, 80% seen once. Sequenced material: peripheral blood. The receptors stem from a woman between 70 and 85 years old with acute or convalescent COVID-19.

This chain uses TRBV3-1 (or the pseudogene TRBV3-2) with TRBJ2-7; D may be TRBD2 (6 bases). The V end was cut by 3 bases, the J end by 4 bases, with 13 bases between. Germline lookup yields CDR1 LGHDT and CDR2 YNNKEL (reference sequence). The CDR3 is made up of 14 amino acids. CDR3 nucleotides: TGTGCCAGCAGCCACGGGACTGTCGATTACGAGCAGTACTTC. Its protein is CASSHGTVDYEQYF.

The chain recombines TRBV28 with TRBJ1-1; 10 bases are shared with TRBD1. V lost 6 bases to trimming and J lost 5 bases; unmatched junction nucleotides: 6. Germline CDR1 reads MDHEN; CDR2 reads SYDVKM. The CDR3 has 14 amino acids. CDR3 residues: CASRPGQGRTEAFF. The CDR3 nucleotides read TGTGCCAGCAGGCCGGGACAGGGGAGGACTGAAGCTTTCTTT. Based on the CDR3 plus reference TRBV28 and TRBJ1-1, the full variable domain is DVKVTQSSRYLVKRTGEKVFLECVQDMDHENMFWYRQDPGLGLRLIYFSYDVKMKEKGDIPEGYSVSREKKERFSLILESASTNQTSMYLCASRPGQGRTEAFFGQGTRLTVV.

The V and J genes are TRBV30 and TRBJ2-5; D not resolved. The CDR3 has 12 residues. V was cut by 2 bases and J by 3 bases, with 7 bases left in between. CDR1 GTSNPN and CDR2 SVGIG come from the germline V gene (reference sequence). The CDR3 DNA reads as TGTGCCTGGAGTAAGAGAAAAGAGACCCAGTACTTC. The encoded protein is CAWSKRKETQYF.

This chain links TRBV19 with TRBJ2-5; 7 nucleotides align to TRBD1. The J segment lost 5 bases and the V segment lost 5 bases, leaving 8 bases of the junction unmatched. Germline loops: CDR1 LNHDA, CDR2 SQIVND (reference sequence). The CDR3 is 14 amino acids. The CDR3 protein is CASSSLTGRETQYF. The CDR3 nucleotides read TGTGCCAGTAGTTCGCTGACAGGGCGGGAGACCCAGTACTTC.

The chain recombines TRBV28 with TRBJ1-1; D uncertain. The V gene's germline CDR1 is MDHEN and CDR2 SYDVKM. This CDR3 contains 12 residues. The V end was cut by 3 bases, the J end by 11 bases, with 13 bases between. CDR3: CASSLPAGYAFF. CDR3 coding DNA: TGTGCCAGCAGTTTGCCGGCAGGTTACGCTTTCTTT.

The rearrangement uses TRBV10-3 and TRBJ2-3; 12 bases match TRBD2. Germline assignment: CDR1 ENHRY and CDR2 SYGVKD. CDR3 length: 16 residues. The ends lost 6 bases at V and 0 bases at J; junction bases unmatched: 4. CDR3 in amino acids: CAIRTGLAGSTDTQYF. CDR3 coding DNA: TGTGCCATCAGAACGGGACTAGCGGGTAGCACAGATACGCAGTATTTT.

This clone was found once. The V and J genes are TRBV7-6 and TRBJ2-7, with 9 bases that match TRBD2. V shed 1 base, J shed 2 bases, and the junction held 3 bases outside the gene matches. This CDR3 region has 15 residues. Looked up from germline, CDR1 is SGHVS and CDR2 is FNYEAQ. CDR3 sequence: CASSLVSGGTYEQYV. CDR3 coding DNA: TGTGCCAGCAGCTTAGTTAGCGGGGGTACCTACGAGCAGTACGTC.

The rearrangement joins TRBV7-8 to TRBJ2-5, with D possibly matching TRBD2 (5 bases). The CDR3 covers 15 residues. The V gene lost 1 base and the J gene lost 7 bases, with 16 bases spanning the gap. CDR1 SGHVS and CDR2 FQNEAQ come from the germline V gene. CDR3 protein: CASSLVSRGGGTQYF. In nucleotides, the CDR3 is TGTGCCAGCAGCTTAGTATCACGCGGAGGCGGGACCCAGTACTTC.

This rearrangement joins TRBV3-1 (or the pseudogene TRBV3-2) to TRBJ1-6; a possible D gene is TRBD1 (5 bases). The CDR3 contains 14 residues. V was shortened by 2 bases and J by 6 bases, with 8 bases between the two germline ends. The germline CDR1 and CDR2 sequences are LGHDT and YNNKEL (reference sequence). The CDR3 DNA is TGTGCCAGCAGCCAACAGGGTTCTAATTCACCCCTCCACTTT. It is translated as CASSQQGSNSPLHF.

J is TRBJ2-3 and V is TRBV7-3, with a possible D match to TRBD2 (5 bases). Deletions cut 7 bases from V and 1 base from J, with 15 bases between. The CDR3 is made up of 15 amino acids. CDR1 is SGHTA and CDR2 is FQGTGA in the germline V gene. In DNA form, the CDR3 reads TGTGCCAGCAAGGAGACGGGGTACGGCACAGATACGCAGTATTTT. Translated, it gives CASKETGYGTDTQYF. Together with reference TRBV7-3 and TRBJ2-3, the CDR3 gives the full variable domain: GAGVSQTPSNKVTEKGKYVELRCDPISGHTALYWYRQSLGQGPEFLIYFQGTGAADDSGLPNDRFFAVRPEGSVSTLKIQRTERGDSAVYLCASKETGYGTDTQYFGPGTRLTVL.

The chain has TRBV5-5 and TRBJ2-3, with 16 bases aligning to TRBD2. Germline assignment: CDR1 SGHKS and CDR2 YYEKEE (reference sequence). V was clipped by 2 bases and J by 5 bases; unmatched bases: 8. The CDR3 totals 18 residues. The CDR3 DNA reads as TGTGCCAGCAGCTTAACCGGGACTAGCGGGGGGGCCCAAGATACGCAGTATTTT. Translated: CASSLTGTSGGAQDTQYF.

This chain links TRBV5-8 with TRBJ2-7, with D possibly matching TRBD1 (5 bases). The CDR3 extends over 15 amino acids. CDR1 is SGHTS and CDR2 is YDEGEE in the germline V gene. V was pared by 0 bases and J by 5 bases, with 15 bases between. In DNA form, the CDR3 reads TGTGCCAGCAGCTTGGATGTGGGGCGCCCCAACGAGCAGTACTTC. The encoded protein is CASSLDVGRPNEQYF. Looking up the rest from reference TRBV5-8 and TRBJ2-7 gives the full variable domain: EAGVTQSPTHLIKTRGQQATLRCSPISGHTSVYWYQQALGLGLQFLLWYDEGEERNRGNFPPRFSGRQFPNYSSELNVNALELEDSALYLCASSLDVGRPNEQYFGPGTRLTVT.

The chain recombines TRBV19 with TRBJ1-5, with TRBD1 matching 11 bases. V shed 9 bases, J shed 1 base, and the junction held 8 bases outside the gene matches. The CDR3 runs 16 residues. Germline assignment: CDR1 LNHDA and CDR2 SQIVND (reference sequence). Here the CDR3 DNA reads TGTGCCAGCGTGGGGAGGGACAGGGGGAGCAATCAGCCCCAGCATTTT. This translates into CASVGRDRGSNQPQHF.

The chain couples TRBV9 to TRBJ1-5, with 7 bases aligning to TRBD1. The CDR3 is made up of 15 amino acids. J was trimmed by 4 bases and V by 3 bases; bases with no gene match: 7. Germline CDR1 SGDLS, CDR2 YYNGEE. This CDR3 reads CASSETGDPNQPQHF. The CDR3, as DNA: TGTGCCAGCAGCGAAACAGGGGACCCTAATCAGCCCCAGCATTTT.

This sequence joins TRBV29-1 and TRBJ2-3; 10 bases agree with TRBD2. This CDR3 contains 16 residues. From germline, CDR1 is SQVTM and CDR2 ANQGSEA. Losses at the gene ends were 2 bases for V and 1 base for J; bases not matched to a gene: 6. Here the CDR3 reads CSVENIAGGRTDTQYF. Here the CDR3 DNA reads TGCAGCGTTGAAAATATAGCGGGGGGCCGCACAGATACGCAGTATTTT.

The CDR3 DNA is TGTGCCAGCACCCCGCGGAGCGGCCTCTACGAGCAGTACTTC. This sequence encodes CASTPRSGLYEQYF. The V and J genes are TRBV7-2 and TRBJ2-7, with D maybe TRBD2 (5 bases). Trimming pared 7 bases from V and 3 bases from J, leaving 16 bases between. The CDR3 consists of 14 residues. Per germline, CDR1 SGHTA and CDR2 FQGNSA.

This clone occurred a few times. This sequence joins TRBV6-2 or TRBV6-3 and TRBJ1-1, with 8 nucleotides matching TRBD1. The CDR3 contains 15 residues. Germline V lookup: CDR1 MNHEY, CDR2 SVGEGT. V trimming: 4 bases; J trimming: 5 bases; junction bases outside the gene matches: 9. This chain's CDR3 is CASSSPRQGQTEAFF. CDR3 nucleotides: TGTGCCAGCAGTTCCCCCCGACAGGGGCAAACTGAAGCTTTCTTT.

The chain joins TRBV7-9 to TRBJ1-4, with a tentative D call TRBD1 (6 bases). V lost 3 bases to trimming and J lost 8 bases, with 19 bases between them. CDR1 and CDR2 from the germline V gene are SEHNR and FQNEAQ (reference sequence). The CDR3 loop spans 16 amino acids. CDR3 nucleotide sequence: TGTGCCAGCAGCTTCGTACATCAGGGGACGAGGGAAAAACTGTTTTTT. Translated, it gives CASSFVHQGTREKLFF.

The CDR3 loop reads CASSSAGTGGFGYTF. In DNA, the CDR3 is TGCGCCAGCAGTTCAGCCGGGACAGGGGGTTTCGGCTACACCTTC. The chain recombines TRBV5-1 with TRBJ1-2; 11 bases are shared with TRBD1. V dropped 5 bases and J dropped 8; count of bases not matched to a gene: 11. The CDR3 loop spans 15 amino acids. Germline CDR1 and CDR2: SGHRS and YFSETQ.

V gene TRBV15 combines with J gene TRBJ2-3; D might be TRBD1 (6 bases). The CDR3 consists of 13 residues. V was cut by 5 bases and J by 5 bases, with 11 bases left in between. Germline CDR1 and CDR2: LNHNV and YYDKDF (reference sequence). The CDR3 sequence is CATSRRTEDTQYF. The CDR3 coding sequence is TGTGCCACCAGCCGAAGGACAGAAGATACGCAGTATTTT.

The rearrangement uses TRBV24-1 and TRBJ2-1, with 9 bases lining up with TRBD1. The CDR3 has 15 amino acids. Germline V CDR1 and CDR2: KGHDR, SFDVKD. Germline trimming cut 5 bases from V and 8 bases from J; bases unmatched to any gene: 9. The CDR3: CATSAAGTGIDEQFF. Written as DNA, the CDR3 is TGTGCCACCAGTGCCGCCGGGACAGGGATCGATGAGCAGTTCTTC.

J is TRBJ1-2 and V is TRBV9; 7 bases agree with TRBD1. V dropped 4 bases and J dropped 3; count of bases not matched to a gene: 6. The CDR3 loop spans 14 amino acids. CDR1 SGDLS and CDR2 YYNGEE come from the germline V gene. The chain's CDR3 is CASSPRTGDYGYTF. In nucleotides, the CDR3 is TGTGCCAGCAGCCCACGCACAGGGGACTATGGCTACACCTTC.

CDR3 sequence: CASSQDGQGATFF. The DNA of the CDR3 is TGCGCCAGCAGCCAAGATGGGCAGGGGGCAACTTTCTTT. V usage is TRBV4-1 and J usage is TRBJ1-1; TRBD1 aligns across 8 bases. This CDR3 has 13 residues. Per germline, CDR1 MGHRA and CDR2 YSYEKL. The junction had 6 bases not matched to a gene; V was cut back by 0 bases and J by 12 bases.

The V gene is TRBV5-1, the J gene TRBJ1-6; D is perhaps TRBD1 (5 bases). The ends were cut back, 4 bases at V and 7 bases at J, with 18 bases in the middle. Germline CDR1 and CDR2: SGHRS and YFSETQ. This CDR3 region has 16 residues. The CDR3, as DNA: TGCGCCAGCAGCCCCTCGGGGAGGGGTGGAAATTCACCCCTCCACTTT. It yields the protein CASSPSGRGGNSPLHF. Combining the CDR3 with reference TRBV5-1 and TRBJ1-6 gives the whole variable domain KAGVTQTPRYLIKTRGQQVTLSCSPISGHRSVSWYQQTPGQGLQFLFEYFSETQRNKGNFPGRFSGRQFSNSRSEMNVSTLELGDSALYLCASSPSGRGGNSPLHFGNGTRLTVT.

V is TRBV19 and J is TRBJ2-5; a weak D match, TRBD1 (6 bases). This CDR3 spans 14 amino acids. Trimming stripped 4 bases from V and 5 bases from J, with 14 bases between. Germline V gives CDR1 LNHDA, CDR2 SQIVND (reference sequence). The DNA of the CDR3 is TGTGCCAGTAGTAAAGGGGACATTTCGGAGACCCAGTACTTC. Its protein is CASSKGDISETQYF.

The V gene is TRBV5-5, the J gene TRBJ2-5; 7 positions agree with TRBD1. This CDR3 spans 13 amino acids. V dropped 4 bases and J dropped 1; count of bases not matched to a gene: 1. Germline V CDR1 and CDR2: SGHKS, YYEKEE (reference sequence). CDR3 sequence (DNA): TGTGCCAGCAGCGGGGACAGCCAAGAGACCCAGTACTTC. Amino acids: CASSGDSQETQYF.

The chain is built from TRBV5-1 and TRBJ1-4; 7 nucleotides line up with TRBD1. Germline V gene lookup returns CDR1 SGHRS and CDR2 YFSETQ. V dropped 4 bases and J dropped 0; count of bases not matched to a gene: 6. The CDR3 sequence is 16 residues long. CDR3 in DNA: TGCGCCAGCAGCACTGGGACAGCTGCAACTAATGAAAAACTGTTTTTT. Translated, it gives CASSTGTAATNEKLFF. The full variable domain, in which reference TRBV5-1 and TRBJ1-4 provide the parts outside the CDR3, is KAGVTQTPRYLIKTRGQQVTLSCSPISGHRSVSWYQQTPGQGLQFLFEYFSETQRNKGNFPGRFSGRQFSNSRSEMNVSTLELGDSALYLCASSTGTAATNEKLFFGSGTQLSVL.